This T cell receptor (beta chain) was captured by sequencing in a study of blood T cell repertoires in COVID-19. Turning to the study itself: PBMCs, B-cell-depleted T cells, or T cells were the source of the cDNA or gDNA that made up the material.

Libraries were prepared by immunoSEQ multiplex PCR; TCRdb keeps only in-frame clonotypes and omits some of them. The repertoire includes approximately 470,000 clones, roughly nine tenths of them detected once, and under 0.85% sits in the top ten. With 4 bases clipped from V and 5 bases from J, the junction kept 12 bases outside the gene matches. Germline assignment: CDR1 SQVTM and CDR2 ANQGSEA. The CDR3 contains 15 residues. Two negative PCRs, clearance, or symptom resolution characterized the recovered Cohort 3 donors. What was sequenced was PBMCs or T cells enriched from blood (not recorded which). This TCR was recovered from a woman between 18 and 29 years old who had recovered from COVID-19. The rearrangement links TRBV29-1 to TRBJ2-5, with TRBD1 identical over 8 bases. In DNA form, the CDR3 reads TGCAGCGTTGCCCCCCCGGGGAGGACAGGGGAGACCCAGTACTTC. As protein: CSVAPPGRTGETQYF.